This T cell receptor beta chain derives from a study of T-cell memory formation after mild COVID-19. A 5'RACE reaction primed in the constant segment made cDNA libraries of TCR alpha and TCR beta, and these carried sample barcodes and UMIs. TCRdb reanalysed the 5' RACE reads using MiXCR and keeps one entry per CDR3 protein. The data contain about 170,000 distinct CDR3 sequences, under 15% of them singletons. The study, taken as a whole, reports: Contracting clones localized mainly to CM and EM when CD4+ and mainly to EMRA when CD8+. Memory from before infection featured some responding clones, which suggests cross-reactive memory joined.

CDR3 size: 17 residues. Germline CDR1 is SGHTA and CDR2 is FQGNSA. With 5 bases clipped from V and 4 bases from J, the junction kept 12 bases outside the gene matches. On this clonotype itself: The target antigen is unknown.

The chain uses TRBV7-2 and TRBJ2-2; TRBD2 agrees at 8 bases. This sequence originates from a man between 18 and 29 years old who had mild COVID-19 (a few samples of this study predate the infection). Cell type and time point are not known. Specimen: PBMCs or a T cell subset sorted from them (not recorded which). CDR3 DNA sequence: TGTGCCAGCAGCCCCAGCCGGGCGGGGGGTTCCACCGGGGAGCTGTTTTTT. This gives the protein CASSPSRAGGSTGELFF.